This TCR beta chain came from a study of shared clonotypes between healthy human individuals. Study results and limitations: Represented diversity, genetic and exposure-history alike, was limited by few donors. A reduction in generation probabilities was seen for non-shared clonotypes relative to those shared by all four donors.

V shed 3 bases and J 6 bases; nucleotides not matched to a gene: 5. The CDR3 runs to 13 residues. Germline assignment: CDR1 MGHRA and CDR2 YSYEKL. In regard to this clone: As yet, its antigen is unknown.

Here immunoSEQ multiplex PCR was the method, and the copy in TCRdb shows in-frame clones only, minus some. The table records approximately 810,000 clones, 85% to 95% of them present only once. Positive CCR7 selection of CD45RO-negative cells yielded the naive CD8 cells, and terminally differentiated effector memory CD45RA+ cells were excluded. Sequenced material: naive CD8+ T cells sorted from blood. The TCR sequence derives from a man aged 25-45 years in good health. The genes are TRBV4-1 and TRBJ2-7, with TRBD1 matching over 7 bases. This chain's CDR3 is CASSHQQGPEQYF. Written as DNA, the CDR3 is TGCGCCAGCAGCCACCAACAGGGGCCCGAGCAGTACTTC.